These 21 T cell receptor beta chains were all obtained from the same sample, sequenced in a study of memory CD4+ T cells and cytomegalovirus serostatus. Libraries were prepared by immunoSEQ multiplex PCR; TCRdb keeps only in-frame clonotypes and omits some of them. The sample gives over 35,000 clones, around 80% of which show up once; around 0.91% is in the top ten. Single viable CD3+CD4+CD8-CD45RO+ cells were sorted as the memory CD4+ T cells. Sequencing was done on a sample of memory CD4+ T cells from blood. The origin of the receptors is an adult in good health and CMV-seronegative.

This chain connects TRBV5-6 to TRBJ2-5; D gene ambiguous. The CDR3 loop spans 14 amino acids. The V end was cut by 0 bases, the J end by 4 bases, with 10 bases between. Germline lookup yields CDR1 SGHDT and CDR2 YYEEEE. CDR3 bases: TGTGCCAGCAGCTTGGGCTCCTTGGGAGAGACCCAGTACTTC. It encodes CASSLGSLGETQYF.

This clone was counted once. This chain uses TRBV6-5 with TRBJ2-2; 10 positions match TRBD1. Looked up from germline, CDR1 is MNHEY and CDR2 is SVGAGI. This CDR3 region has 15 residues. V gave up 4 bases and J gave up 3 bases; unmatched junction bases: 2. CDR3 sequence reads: CASSWGTGDTGELFF. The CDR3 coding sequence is TGTGCCAGCAGTTGGGGGACAGGGGACACCGGGGAGCTGTTTTTT.

CDR3 sequence (DNA): TGTGCCAGCAGTGAGATTTTGGGGGCGCATGGCTATGGCTACACCTTC. Amino acids: CASSEILGAHGYGYTF. The chain links TRBV2 to TRBJ1-2, with D maybe TRBD1 (6 bases). The V and J ends lost 3 bases and 4 bases respectively, with 18 bases between them. The CDR3 spans 16 residues. Looked up from germline, CDR1 is SNHLY and CDR2 is FYNNEI.

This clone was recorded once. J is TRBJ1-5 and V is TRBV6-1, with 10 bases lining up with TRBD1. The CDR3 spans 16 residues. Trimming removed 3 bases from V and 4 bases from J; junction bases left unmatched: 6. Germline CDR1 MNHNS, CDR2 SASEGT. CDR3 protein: CASSDWRGQGNQPQHF. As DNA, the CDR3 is TGTGCCAGCAGTGATTGGAGGGGACAGGGGAATCAGCCCCAGCATTTT.

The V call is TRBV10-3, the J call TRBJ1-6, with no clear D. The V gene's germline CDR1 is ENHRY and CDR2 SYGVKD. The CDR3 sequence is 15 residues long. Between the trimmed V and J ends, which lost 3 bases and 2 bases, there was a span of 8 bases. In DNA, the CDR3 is TGTGCCATCAGTGACAGATTTACCTATAATTCACCCCTCCACTTT. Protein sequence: CAISDRFTYNSPLHF.

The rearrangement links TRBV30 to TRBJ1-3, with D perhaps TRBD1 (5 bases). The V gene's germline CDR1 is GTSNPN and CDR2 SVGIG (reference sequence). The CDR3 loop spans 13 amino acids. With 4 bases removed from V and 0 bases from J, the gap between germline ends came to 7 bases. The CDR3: CAWMRGSGNTIYF. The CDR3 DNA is TGTGCCTGGATGAGGGGCTCTGGAAACACCATATATTTT.

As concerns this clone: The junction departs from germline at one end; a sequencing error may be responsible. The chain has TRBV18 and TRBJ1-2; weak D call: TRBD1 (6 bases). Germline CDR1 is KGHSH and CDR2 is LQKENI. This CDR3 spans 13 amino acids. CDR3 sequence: CASSPTTGLNYAF. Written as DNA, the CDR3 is TGTGCCAGCTCACCCACGACAGGACTGAACTACGCCTTC.

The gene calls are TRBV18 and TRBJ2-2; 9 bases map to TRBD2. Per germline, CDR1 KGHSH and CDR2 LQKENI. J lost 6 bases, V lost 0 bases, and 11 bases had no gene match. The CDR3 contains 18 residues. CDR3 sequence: CASSPPDVKRGDSGELFF. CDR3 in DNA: TGTGCCAGCTCACCACCGGATGTGAAGCGGGGGGATTCCGGGGAGCTGTTTTTT.

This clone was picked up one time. The CDR3 region has the DNA TGTGCCAGCATCCGACAGGGCCCCTATGGCTACACCTTC. This gives the protein CASIRQGPYGYTF. This chain links TRBV5-6 with TRBJ1-2, with 7 bases that match TRBD1. CDR1 SGHDT and CDR2 YYEEEE come from the germline V gene. The ends lost 6 bases at V and 4 bases at J; junction bases unmatched: 6. This CDR3 is built from 13 residues.

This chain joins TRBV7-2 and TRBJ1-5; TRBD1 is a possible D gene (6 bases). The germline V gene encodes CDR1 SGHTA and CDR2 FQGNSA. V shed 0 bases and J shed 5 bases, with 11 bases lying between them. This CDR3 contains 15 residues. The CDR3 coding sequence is TGTGCCAGCAGCTTAGCGCAGGGGTTGGATCAGCCCCAGCATTTT. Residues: CASSLAQGLDQPQHF.

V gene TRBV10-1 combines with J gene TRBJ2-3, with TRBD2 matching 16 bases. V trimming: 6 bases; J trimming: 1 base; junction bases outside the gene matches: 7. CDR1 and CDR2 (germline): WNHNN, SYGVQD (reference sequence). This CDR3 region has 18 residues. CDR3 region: CASRPGLAGGGGTDTQYF. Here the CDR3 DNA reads TGCGCCAGCAGACCGGGACTAGCGGGGGGGGGAGGCACAGATACGCAGTATTTT.

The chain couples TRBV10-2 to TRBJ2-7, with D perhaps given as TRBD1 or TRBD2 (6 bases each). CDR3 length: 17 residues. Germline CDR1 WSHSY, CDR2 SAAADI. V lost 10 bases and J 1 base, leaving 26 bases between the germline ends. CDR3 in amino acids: CATSSGFAGTPSYEQYF. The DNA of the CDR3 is TGCGCCACCAGCTCGGGCTTCGCGGGGACACCTTCCTACGAGCAGTACTTC.

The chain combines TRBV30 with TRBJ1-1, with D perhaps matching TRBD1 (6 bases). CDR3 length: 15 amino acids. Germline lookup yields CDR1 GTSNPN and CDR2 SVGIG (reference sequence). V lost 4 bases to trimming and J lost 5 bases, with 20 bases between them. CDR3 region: CAWMRGGSRRTEAFF. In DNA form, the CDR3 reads TGTGCCTGGATGAGGGGGGGATCTCGGAGGACTGAAGCTTTCTTT.

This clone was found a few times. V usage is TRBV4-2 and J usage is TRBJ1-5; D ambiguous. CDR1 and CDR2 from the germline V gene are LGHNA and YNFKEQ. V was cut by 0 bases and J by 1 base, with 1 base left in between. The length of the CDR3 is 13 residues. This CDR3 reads CASSQDSNQPQHF. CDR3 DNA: TGTGCCAGCAGCCAAGACAGCAATCAGCCCCAGCATTTT.

CDR3 residues: CASSSYLHYTDTQYF. For the CDR3, the DNA is TGTGCCAGCAGCTCATATCTACATTACACAGATACGCAGTATTTT. This sequence joins TRBV11-2 and TRBJ2-3; unclear D gene. Germline assignment: CDR1 SGHAT and CDR2 FQNNGV. Trimming left V 4 bases short and J 2 bases short, with 13 bases between. This CDR3 comprises 15 residues.

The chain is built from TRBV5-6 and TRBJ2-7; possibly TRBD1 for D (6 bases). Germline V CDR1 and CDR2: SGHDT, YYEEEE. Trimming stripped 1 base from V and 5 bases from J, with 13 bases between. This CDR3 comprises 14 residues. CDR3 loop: CASSLWRRGNEQYF. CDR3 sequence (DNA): TGTGCCAGCAGCTTGTGGCGCAGGGGCAACGAGCAGTACTTC.

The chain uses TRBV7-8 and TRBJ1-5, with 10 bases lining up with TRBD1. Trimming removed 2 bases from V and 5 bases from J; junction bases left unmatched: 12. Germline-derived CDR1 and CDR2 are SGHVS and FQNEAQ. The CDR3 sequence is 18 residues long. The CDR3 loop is CASSLRGGTGVNHQPQHF. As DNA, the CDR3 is TGTGCCAGCAGCTTAAGGGGGGGGACAGGGGTAAACCATCAGCCCCAGCATTTT.

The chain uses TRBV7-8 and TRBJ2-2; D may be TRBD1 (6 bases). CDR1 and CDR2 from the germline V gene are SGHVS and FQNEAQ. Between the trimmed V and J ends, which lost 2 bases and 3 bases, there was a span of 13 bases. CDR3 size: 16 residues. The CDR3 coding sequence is TGTGCCAGCAGCTTACGGTCAGGGGCCTACACCGGGGAGCTGTTTTTT. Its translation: CASSLRSGAYTGELFF.

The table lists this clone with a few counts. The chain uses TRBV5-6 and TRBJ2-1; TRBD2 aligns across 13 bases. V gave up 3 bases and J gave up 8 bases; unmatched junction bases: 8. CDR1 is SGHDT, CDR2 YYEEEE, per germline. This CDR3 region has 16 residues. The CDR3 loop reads CASSSGTSGEHDEQFF. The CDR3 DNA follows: TGTGCCAGCAGCTCGGGGACTAGCGGGGAACACGATGAGCAGTTCTTC.

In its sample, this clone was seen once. The CDR3 DNA reads as TGCGCCAGCAGCTACAGCCTTCAGTCCTACGAGCAGTACTTC. Protein product: CASSYSLQSYEQYF. The chain carries TRBV5-1 and TRBJ2-7; D uncertain. V lost 3 bases, J lost 1 base, and 11 bases lay in between. Germline loops: CDR1 SGHRS, CDR2 YFSETQ. CDR3 size: 14 residues.

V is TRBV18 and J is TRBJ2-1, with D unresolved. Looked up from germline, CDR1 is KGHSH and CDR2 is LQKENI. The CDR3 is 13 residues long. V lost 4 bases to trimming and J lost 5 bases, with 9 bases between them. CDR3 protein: CASSHDGNNEQFF. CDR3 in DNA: TGTGCCAGCTCACATGACGGAAACAATGAGCAGTTCTTC.